Here is one TCR beta chain with its context. This clone has a single count. Its antigen is still unknown. The sample holds no much larger clone one base away, and base qualities are not on file. The cohort comprised under 700 healthy bone marrow donors. All cohort members were sampled while nominally healthy, although unrecorded immune exposures were likely present. The donor tested CMV seronegative, placing the donor among the 350 or so seronegative members of the cohort. Each donor provided a peripheral blood sample, and peripheral blood mononuclear cells were used for TCR beta sequencing. Genomic DNA was extracted from the blood cell samples with the Qiagen DNeasy Blood Extraction Kit. The data are from a study of cytomegalovirus exposure and HLA in healthy donors (dated 2017 in TCRdb). The study in broad terms: In an earlier analysis of about 560 of the donors, 250 to 300 Gb of sequence data and 120 million or so unique TCR beta sequences from about 190 million T cells were reported. A later genetic analysis used genome-wide SNP genotypes for about 60% of the roughly 700 donors, treating that subset as a discovery cohort. Among about 400 genotyped donors of the cohort, an average of around 250,000 unique TCR beta nucleotide sequences was sequenced per donor, of which 15% to 20% were non-productive. About 330 gigabases of sequencing data and 70 million to 95 million unique TCR sequences made up an early release that covered nearly 650 HLA-typed donors. A later analysis re-examined previously published TCR beta repertoires from about 700 donors and added high-resolution HLA genotyping to investigate patterns of TCR occurrence. High-throughput TCR immunosequencing, statistical association of individual TCRs with disease status, and machine learning were combined to predict cytomegalovirus infection status. Rather than using new phenotypic data, the later analysis identified candidate immune exposures from TCR beta sequences and from how often those sequences occurred across donors. HLA typing included class I and class II loci at four-digit resolution. The study aimed to test whether cataloging public T cell receptors could reveal signatures of past pathogen exposure. A separate validation cohort of 100 to 150 different subjects was used in addition to the roughly 640-subject first cohort. Every repertoire in the discovery cohort had been generated on one and the same sequencing platform. The genetic ancestry cluster associated with self-reported Caucasian donors included about 84% of the roughly 410 genotyped donors. Donor age, sex, ethnicity and CMV serostatus were compiled alongside the repertoire data. An earlier analysis of a few hundred of the donors applied high-throughput TCR beta sequencing to assess whether each TCR beta V gene segment acted as functional or pseudogenic. The number of donors typed differed by locus, with about 620-630 for A, B, C, DRB1 and DQB1, about 500 for DQA1, 600 to 610 for DPA1, and roughly 450 for DPB1. The T cell repertoires of several hundred subjects were profiled by immunosequencing and related to cytomegalovirus serostatus. A handful of DR-DQ haplotypes were handled as single units for association and clustering because linkage in the cohort was strong. Findings and caveats that apply to the study as a whole: According to the authors, the approach could potentially be generalized to other disease states and immunological phenotypes. In a later analysis, most CMV-associated TCR beta chains were found to appear HLA-restricted, with HLA associations seemingly driven largely by CMV exposure. A later analysis reported that several top co-occurrence clusters appeared linked to parvovirus B19, influenza, CMV and Epstein-Barr virus. In an earlier analysis of fewer than 750 of the donors, most TCR beta V segments were observed in productive rearrangements about 90% or about 30% of the time, broadly matching IMGT annotations. A later analysis associated 16,951 TCR beta sequences with specific HLA alleles at a false discovery rate of 0.05. Presence/absence analyses assumed roughly uniform sequencing depth across donors, an assumption that may not hold. Some IMGT-functional V segments, including TRBV6-2 and TRBV6-3, could not be told apart with the 87-base-pair reads, so those segments were excluded. Correlated functional status among segregating V segments might be attributable to linkage disequilibrium, but an unknown experimental factor could not be ruled out. A further reported finding was that TCR beta sequences accurately predicted the HLA-A and HLA-B alleles for most subjects in the first cohort. According to a later genetic analysis, donors in an Asian-associated ancestry cluster had fewer N-insertions in productive TCRs than the approximately 700-donor mean. Because some donors lacked HLA typing at each locus, the association tests relied only on the typed subset. Assigning TCR associations to individual alleles was difficult when HLA alleles, especially DR and DQ, strongly co-occurred. In a later genetic analysis, a missense DCLRE1C variant was associated with V-gene and J-gene trimming of TCR beta chains, and the association was replicated in an independent cohort. Most TCR sequences were seen in very few donors, while some public TCRs were found in many individuals. This cohort had only TCR beta chains sequenced, and the lack of alpha or paired-chain data limited which features could be detected. A few of the identified cytomegalovirus-associated TCR beta chains were confirmed in vitro to be specific for cytomegalovirus antigens. Because counts were too low, seventeen rarely observed V segments, including chromosome 9 orphons, were excluded from the earlier analysis of 587 of the donors. A group of highly shared sequence variants was considered likely to be a technical artifact of the sequencing pipeline. For the cohort, immune exposure information was limited to CMV serostatus. In the study, around 160 TCR beta chains were listed as associated with cytomegalovirus. In both the original and validation cohorts, the classifier was reported to diagnose cytomegalovirus status with high specificity and sensitivity. Compared with equally common non-associated chains, HLA-associated TCR beta chains in a later analysis were more clonally expanded and had lower generation probabilities. In a later analysis, the rate of TCR association differed among HLA loci, with DRB1 alleles having the most associated TCRs and HLA-C alleles having the fewest.

From V the trimming removes 4 bases and from J it removes 10 bases, while the gene matches leave 21 bases of the junction unaccounted for. Taken from the germline V gene, the CDR1 and CDR2 loops are SNHLY and FYNNEI. The CDR3 goes from the cysteine to the phenylalanine over 18 residues. This entry keeps only the CDR3 DNA: 54 bases, framed from base 1. Library construction relied on the immunoSEQ multiplex PCR assay. For the multiplex PCR, a mixture combining 60 forward primers for TCR Vbeta segments and 13 reverse primers for TCR Jbeta segments was used. A multiplex PCR assay on genomic DNA amplified the CDR3 region of rearranged TCR beta genes. The Illumina HiSeq System was used to sequence the amplified TCR beta libraries as 87-base-pair reads. Per the authors' processing: In a later analysis, tens of millions of unique TCR beta chains were counted across the approximately 670 repertoires, and around 10 million of these chains were shared by at least two donors. Raw reads were error-corrected and collapsed into unique sequences by a nearest-neighbor algorithm in which closely related sequences were merged to remove PCR and sequencing errors. CDR3 sequences were aligned to IMGT reference sequences to assign V, D and J gene segments. Each retained sequence needed at least a six-nucleotide match to both a V gene segment and a J gene segment. A rearrangement counted as productive if the CDR3 had no stop codons and remained in frame with V and J, and every other rearrangement counted as non-productive. Following IMGT convention, CDR3 was defined as the stretch from the second conserved V-encoded cysteine to the conserved J-encoded phenylalanine. In an earlier analysis of some 550 of the donors, sequences lacking an unambiguous match to a single V gene segment were excluded. In an earlier analysis of several hundred of the donors, V segments were called functional above 56.7% productive rearrangements and were called segregating when the between-donor standard deviation exceeded 5%. A statistical classification framework was built to diagnose cytomegalovirus status from the catalog of TCR beta chain sequences. A later analysis assigned V and J genes by comparing TCR nucleotide sequences with IMGT/GENE-DB human TR gene sequences. The TCRdist pipeline was used in a later analysis to assign CDR3 sequences and most-parsimonious VDJ recombination scenarios. In a later analysis, each TCR beta chain was defined by its CDR3 amino acid sequence together with its V-gene family, and reads without a unique V-gene family were excluded. In a later analysis, fewer than 600 highly shared, low-generation-probability nucleotide sequences were removed to address suspected cross-contamination and a sequencing artifact. A later analysis calculated a clonal expansion index for each public chain from normalized within-repertoire ranks of inferred template counts. In a later analysis, generation probabilities were computed using a VDJ recombination model fitted to out-of-frame rearrangements, and the results were checked against IGoR. In a later analysis, TCR-TCR, TCR-HLA and TCR-CMV co-occurrence was scored with hypergeometric tests, and a repertoire-size bias correction was applied to TCR pairs. A later analysis estimated false discovery rates by permuting HLA or CMV assignments 20 times. In a later analysis, co-occurring TCRs were grouped using DBSCAN, with TCRdist sequence similarity added in when clustering inside HLA-allele-positive subsets. Co-occurrence clustering excluded repertoires with fewer than 30,000 or more than 120,000 public chains, plus five with anomalous nucleotide sharing. In its TCRdb copy, this immuneACCESS table keeps in-frame sequences only and misses some clones. Where compared with another copy, unresolved V genes explain less than half of these, and the others have no known cause. V, J and clone size are those of that table, while D and trimming were read from the DNA. The sample table lists 100,000 to 150,000 clones, 60% to 80% of them with a count of one. 0.8% to 0.95% of the sample is in the top ten clones.

The TCR sequence derives from a woman in her sixties or seventies in good health and CMV-seronegative. This chain joins TRBV2 to TRBJ2-3; 9 bases in the middle match TRBD1. Sequenced: PBMCs. CDR3 sequence: CASSGPTQGQGEGVSQYF. The DNA is TGTGCCAGCAGTGGACCGACTCAGGGACAGGGTGAAGGGGTATCGCAGTATTTT.